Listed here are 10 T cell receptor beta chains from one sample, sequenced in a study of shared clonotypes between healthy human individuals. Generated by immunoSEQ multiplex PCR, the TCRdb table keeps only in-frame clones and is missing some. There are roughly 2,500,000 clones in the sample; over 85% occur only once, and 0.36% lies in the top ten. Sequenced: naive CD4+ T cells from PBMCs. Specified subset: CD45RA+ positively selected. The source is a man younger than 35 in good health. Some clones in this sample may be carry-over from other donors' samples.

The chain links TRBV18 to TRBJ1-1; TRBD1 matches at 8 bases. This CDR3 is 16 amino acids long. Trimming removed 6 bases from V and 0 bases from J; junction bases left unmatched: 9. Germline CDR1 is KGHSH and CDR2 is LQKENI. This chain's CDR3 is CASSLGQGRLNTEAFF. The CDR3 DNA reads TGTGCCAGCTCGCTAGGACAGGGTAGGTTGAACACTGAAGCTTTCTTT.

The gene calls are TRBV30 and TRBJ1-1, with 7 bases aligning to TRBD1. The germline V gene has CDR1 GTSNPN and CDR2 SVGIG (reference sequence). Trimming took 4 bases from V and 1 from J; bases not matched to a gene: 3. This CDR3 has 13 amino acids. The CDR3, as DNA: TGTGCCTGGACGGGACAGCAGAACACTGAAGCTTTCTTT. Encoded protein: CAWTGQQNTEAFF. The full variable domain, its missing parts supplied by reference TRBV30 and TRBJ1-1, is SQTIHQWPATLVQPVGSPLSLECTVEGTSNPNLYWYRQAAGRGLQLLFYSVGIGQISSEVPQNLSASRPQDRQFILSSKKLLLSDSGFYLCAWTGQQNTEAFFGQGTRLTVV.

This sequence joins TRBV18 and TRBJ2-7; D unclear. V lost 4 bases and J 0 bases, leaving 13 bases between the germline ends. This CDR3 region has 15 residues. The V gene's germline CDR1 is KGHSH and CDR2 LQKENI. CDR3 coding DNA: TGTGCCAGCTCACTATCCCCCCCACCCTCCTACGAGCAGTACTTC. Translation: CASSLSPPPSYEQYF. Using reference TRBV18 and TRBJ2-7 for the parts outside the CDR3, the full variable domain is NAGVMQNPRHLVRRRGQEARLRCSPMKGHSHVYWYRQLPEEGLKFMVYLQKENIIDESGMPKERFSAEFPKEGPSILRIQQVVRGDSAAYFCASSLSPPPSYEQYFGPGTRLTVT.

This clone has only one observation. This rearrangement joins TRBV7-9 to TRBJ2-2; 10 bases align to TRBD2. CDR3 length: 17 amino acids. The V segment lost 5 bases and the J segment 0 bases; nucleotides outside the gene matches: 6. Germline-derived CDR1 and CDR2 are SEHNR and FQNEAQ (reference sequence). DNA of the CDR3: TGTGCCAGCAGCCCGGGGACTAGCGCTTCGAACACCGGGGAGCTGTTTTTT. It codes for CASSPGTSASNTGELFF.

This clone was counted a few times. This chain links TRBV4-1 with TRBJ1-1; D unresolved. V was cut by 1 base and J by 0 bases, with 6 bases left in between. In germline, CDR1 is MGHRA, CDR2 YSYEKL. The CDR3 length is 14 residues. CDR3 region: CASSQGEVNTEAFF. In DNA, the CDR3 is TGCGCCAGCAGCCAAGGTGAGGTGAACACTGAAGCTTTCTTT.

CDR3 bases: TGTGCCAGCAGCTTTCAGTTGGGCTATGGCTACACCTTC. Translation gives CASSFQLGYGYTF. The chain carries TRBV7-8 and TRBJ1-2; no clear D gene. V lost 3 bases and J 4 bases, leaving 9 bases between the germline ends. Germline assignment: CDR1 SGHVS and CDR2 FQNEAQ. The CDR3 has 13 residues.

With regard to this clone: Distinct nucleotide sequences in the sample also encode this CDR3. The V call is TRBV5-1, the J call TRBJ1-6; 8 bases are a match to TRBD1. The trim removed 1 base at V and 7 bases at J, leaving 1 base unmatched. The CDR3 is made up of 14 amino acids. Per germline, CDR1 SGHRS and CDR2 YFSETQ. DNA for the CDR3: TGCGCCAGCAGCTTGCAGGGGGCGAATTCACCCCTCCACTTT. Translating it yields CASSLQGANSPLHF.

The CDR3 spells CASSGRLAGDRTNEQFF. The CDR3 region has the DNA TGTGCCAGCAGCGGACGACTAGCGGGAGACCGCACCAATGAGCAGTTCTTC. The chain uses TRBV9 and TRBJ2-1; TRBD2 matches 12 bases. Per the germline V gene, CDR1 is SGDLS and CDR2 is YYNGEE. The CDR3 extends over 17 amino acids. The V gene end was trimmed by 3 bases and the J gene end by 6 bases; junction bases not matched to a gene: 10.

CDR3 protein: CASNFPGDGYTF. DNA of the CDR3: TGTGCCAGTAACTTCCCAGGGGATGGCTACACCTTC. This chain joins TRBV6-1 and TRBJ1-2, with D possibly being TRBD1 (6 bases). CDR1 is MNHNS and CDR2 is SASEGT in the germline V gene. The ends were cut back, 9 bases at V and 6 bases at J, with 14 bases in the middle. The CDR3 has 12 residues.

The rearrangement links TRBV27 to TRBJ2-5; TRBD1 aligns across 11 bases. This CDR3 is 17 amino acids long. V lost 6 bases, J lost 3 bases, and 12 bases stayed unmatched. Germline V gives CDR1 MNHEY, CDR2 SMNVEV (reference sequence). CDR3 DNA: TGTGCCAGCAGGCCGGGACAGGGGGTCTCCTGGAAAGAGACCCAGTACTTC. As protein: CASRPGQGVSWKETQYF.